The TCR beta chain under discussion was sequenced for a study of T cell clonotyping in hematopoietic cell transplantation. Looked up from germline, CDR1 is SNHLY and CDR2 is FYNNEI. The V gene lost 6 bases and the J gene lost 3 bases, with 9 bases spanning the gap. There are 13 residues in the CDR3. Study findings and constraints: After transplant, recipient diversity fell while pathologically expanded clonotypes grew through day 180.

With respect to this clone: Its specificity is unknown.

This table comes from immunoSEQ multiplex PCR, and its TCRdb copy is limited to in-frame clones, with some not included. This table holds some 15,000 clones, approximately 61% found once. The sample consisted of PBMCs, taken 30 days after allogeneic stem cell transplant. This chain uses TRBV2 with TRBJ1-5; D call uncertain. The receptor was derived from a male patient aged 50 to 59 who had an allogeneic stem cell transplant from an unrelated donor, so T cells may come from the graft donor. Some clones in this sample may be carry-over from other donors' samples. DNA of the CDR3: TGTGCCAGCAGCCCGAACCCCAATCAGCCCCAGCATTTT. It yields the protein CASSPNPNQPQHF.